This T cell receptor (beta chain) was documented in a study of blood T cell repertoires in COVID-19. Study at large: Collection of acute and convalescent COVID-19 samples took place in the United States, Italy and Spain.

Germline CDR1 SEHNR, CDR2 FQNEAQ (reference sequence). J was trimmed by 5 bases and V by 7 bases; bases with no gene match: 7. This CDR3 contains 15 residues. Libraries were prepared by immunoSEQ multiplex PCR; TCRdb keeps only in-frame clonotypes and omits some of them. This sample has a few hundred thousand clones, with 80% to 90% found just once. In assigning cohorts, the study relied on participant-reported clinical history. The source is a woman aged 60-75 years who had recovered from COVID-19. V and J are TRBV7-9 and TRBJ1-6, with 8 bases matching TRBD1. Sequencing was performed on PBMCs or T cells enriched from blood (not recorded which). CDR3 bases: TGTGCCAGCACCCTCACAGGGGGAGATAATTCACCCCTCCACTTT. This translates into CASTLTGGDNSPLHF. Full variable domain (remainder filled in from reference TRBV7-9 and TRBJ1-6): DTGVSQNPRHKITKRGQNVTFRCDPISEHNRLYWYRQTLGQGPEFLTYFQNEAQLEKSRLLSDRFSAERPKGSFSTLEIQRTEQGDSAMYLCASTLTGGDNSPLHFGNGTRLTVT.